The text below deals with one T cell receptor beta chain. The data originate from a study of T cells after yellow fever vaccination. TCRdb reanalysed the 5' RACE reads using MiXCR and keeps one entry per CDR3 protein. The sample lists some 350,000 distinct CDR3 sequences; approximately 3.9% were seen once. With 7 bases removed from V and 4 bases from J, the gap between germline ends came to 11 bases. The CDR3 runs to 11 residues. Germline loops: CDR1 SQVTM, CDR2 ANQGSEA. The sample here was PBMCs, taken 5 days after the yellow fever booster vaccination. The receptor's source is a man younger than 35 who received the YFV17D yellow fever vaccine. This rearrangement joins TRBV29-1 to TRBJ2-7; D gene uncertain. This CDR3 is CSATFGYEQYV. The DNA of the CDR3 is TGCAGCGCCACCTTTGGGTACGAGCAGTACGTC.